This T cell receptor (beta chain) originates from a study of blood T cell repertoires in COVID-19. Germline V CDR1 and CDR2: LNHNV, YYDKDF (reference sequence). V was shortened by 0 bases and J by 0 bases, with 10 bases between the two germline ends. This CDR3 spans 16 amino acids. Some clones are missing from TCRdb's copy, which holds only in-frame ones; the method was immunoSEQ multiplex PCR. This sample has about 68,000 clones, with about 85% found just once. Sequencing was carried out using peripheral blood. The V and J genes are TRBV15 and TRBJ2-3; D gene ambiguous. The sequence was obtained from a woman between 45 and 60 years old with COVID-19, enrolled during active disease. The CDR3 sequence: CATSRDVGQSTDTQYF. For the CDR3, the DNA is TGTGCCACCAGCAGAGATGTGGGCCAGAGCACAGATACGCAGTATTTT.